A selection of T cell receptor beta chains follows, all from one sample in a study of a mutant IDH1 vaccine in newly diagnosed glioma. Using immunoSEQ multiplex PCR, the repertoire was profiled, and TCRdb retains in-frame clones only, with some absent. Of under 55,000 clones detected, 90% to 95% appear once; the ten largest clones hold over 2%. What these receptors recognize is not known. Here the sequenced sample was PBMCs, taken from a glioma patient whose treatment included an IDH1 peptide vaccine. These receptors all stem from a man in his forties or fifties with glioma. Both conserved end residues are part of each CDR3. A D gene is named only where the DNA matches it firmly. Only some rows state a clone size, as once, few, many or a class for expanded clones.

TRBJ1-3 | TRBV5-1 | - | - | TGCGCCAGCGCGTTCGAAGGGGCTGGAAACACCATATATTTT | CASAFEGAGNTIYF
TRBJ1-5 | TRBV2 | - | - | TGTGCCAGCAGTGCACAGGGTTCCAATCAGCCCCAGCATTTT | CASSAQGSNQPQHF
TRBJ2-2 | TRBV5-1 | - | - | TGCGCCAGCAGCCCGGCCGGTGGTTTAGGGGGGTCGAACACCGGGGAGCTGTTTTTT | CASSPAGGLGGSNTGELFF
TRBJ2-1 | TRBV11-3 | TRBD1 | - | TGTGCCAGCAGCTTCTCGGGACAGGGGTACAATGAGCAGTTCTTC | CASSFSGQGYNEQFF
TRBJ1-1 | TRBV28 | - | few | TGTGCCAGCAGTTTGGTTATACAGGGAAACGCTGAAGCTTTCTTT | CASSLVIQGNAEAFF
TRBJ1-1 | TRBV6-6 | - | few | TGTGCCAGCAGGGCCGGGGGGGAAATGAACACTGAAGCTTTCTTT | CASRAGGEMNTEAFF
TRBJ1-5 | TRBV6-1 | - | few | TGTGCCGGCTCCCGGGGCACCCTGCAGCCCCAGCATTTT | CAGSRGTLQPQHF
TRBJ2-7 | TRBV28 | - | once | TGTGCCAGCAGCCCTAATGCGATCCGCGAGCAGTACTTC | CASSPNAIREQYF
TRBJ2-2 | TRBV19 | - | - | TGTGCCAGTAGTCCCCTCCGGCGGGGAGCGAACACCGGGGAGCTGTTTTTT | CASSPLRRGANTGELFF
TRBJ1-2 | TRBV6-5 | TRBD1 | - | TGTGCCAGCGGGGGACAGGTCAACCGGAATGGCTACACCTTC | CASGGQVNRNGYTF
TRBJ1-1 | TRBV5-1 | TRBD1 | - | TGCGCCAGCAGCTCGGGACAGTTTATTACGAACACTGAAGCTTTCTTT | CASSSGQFITNTEAFF
TRBJ1-5 | TRBV20-1 | - | - | TGCAGTGCTAGAGACATCGGGACCCAGCATTTT | CSARDIGTQHF
TRBJ1-1 | TRBV28 | TRBD1 | - | TGTGCCAGCAGCAGGGGGGTGGGGGCTTTCTTT | CASSRGVGAFF
TRBJ1-1 | TRBV11-2 | TRBD1 | - | TGTGCCAGCAGCTCCTCGACAGGGCGTACTGAAGCTTTCTTT | CASSSSTGRTEAFF
TRBJ1-1 | TRBV5-1 | - | once | TGCGCCAGCAGCTCTACCGGGACACCGGGCTATGCTTTCTTT | CASSSTGTPGYAFF
TRBJ1-4 | TRBV9 | TRBD1 | - | TGTGCCAGCAGCGTAGGACAGGGAACTAATGAAAAACTGTTTTTT | CASSVGQGTNEKLFF
TRBJ1-4 | TRBV2 | - | - | TGTGCCAGCATGAGGACACCAAGCGAAAAACTGTTTTTT | CASMRTPSEKLFF
TRBJ2-2 | TRBV25-1 | - | - | TGTGCCAGCAGCGAAAGCCCTGGGAGGGGGGCGGACACCGGGGAGCTGTTTTTT | CASSESPGRGADTGELFF
TRBJ2-5 | TRBV5-4 | TRBD1 | few | TGTGCCAGCGCGCCCGGGACAGGGGGATCTGGGACCCAGTACTTC | CASAPGTGGSGTQYF
TRBJ1-2 | TRBV7-6 | TRBD1 | - | TGTGCCAGCAGCCCCGGGACAGGTGGTGATTATGGCTACACCTTC | CASSPGTGGDYGYTF
TRBJ2-2 | TRBV28 | - | - | TGTGCCAGCCGTGGGGGCCCAGTCGTCACCGGGGAGCTGTTTTTT | CASRGGPVVTGELFF
TRBJ2-6 | TRBV4-2 | - | - | TGTGCCAGCAGCCAAGATATTGGGTCTGGGGCCAACGTCCTGACTTTC | CASSQDIGSGANVLTF
TRBJ2-5 | TRBV27 | - | - | TGTGCCAGCAGTTCTAGGCCGACGGAGACCCAGTACTTC | CASSSRPTETQYF
TRBJ2-7 | TRBV2 | - | - | TGTGCCAGCATTTTCGGGACGAATTCCTACGAGCAGTACTTC | CASIFGTNSYEQYF
TRBJ1-2 | TRBV30 | TRBD1 | - | TGTGCCTGGAGCAAAGGGACAGGCGTTAACTATGGCTACACCTTC | CAWSKGTGVNYGYTF
TRBJ2-3 | TRBV4-2 | - | - | TGTGCCAGCAGCCAAGGGATGAGCACAGATACGCAGTATTTT | CASSQGMSTDTQYF
TRBJ2-5 | TRBV6-5 | TRBD1 | - | TGTGCCAGCAGCCGTCAGGGGGTGGAGACCCAGTACTTC | CASSRQGVETQYF
TRBJ1-1 | TRBV15 | - | - | TGTGCCACCAGCAGAGGGGGGGTGAACACTGAAGCTTTCTTT | CATSRGGVNTEAFF
TRBJ2-7 | TRBV29-1 | TRBD1 | - | TGCAGCGTTGACGGTGCTAGACAGGGATCGATCGAGCAGTACTTC | CSVDGARQGSIEQYF
TRBJ2-7 | TRBV27 | - | - | TGTGCCAGCAGTTTATGGTCTGGGGACGGCTACGAGCAGTACTTC | CASSLWSGDGYEQYF
TRBJ2-1 | TRBV7-2 | TRBD1 | - | TGTGCCAGCAGCCTAAACAGGGGTTTCGGGGAGCAGTTCTTC | CASSLNRGFGEQFF
TRBJ1-3 | TRBV7-8 | - | - | TGTGCCAGCAGCTTAGAACCGCGACAGGCAACTGGAAACACCATATATTTT | CASSLEPRQATGNTIYF
TRBJ2-7 | TRBV4-1 | TRBD1 | - | TGCGCCAGCAGCGACCGGACAGGGCCTCACGAGCAGTACTTC | CASSDRTGPHEQYF
TRBJ1-4 | TRBV6-6 | - | - | TGTGCCACTCGAGGCCCAACTAATGAAAAACTGTTTTTT | CATRGPTNEKLFF
TRBJ1-5 | TRBV19 | - | - | TGTGCCAGTAGTATTCGAGGGGGGCGTAGCAATCAGCCCCAGCATTTT | CASSIRGGRSNQPQHF
TRBJ2-7 | TRBV9 | - | - | TGTGCCAGCAGCTTACAGGGACGCGAGCAGTACTTC | CASSLQGREQYF
TRBJ1-5 | TRBV29-1 | - | - | TGCAGCGTTGACTGGCTCCGCCATAGCAATCAGCCCCAGCATTTT | CSVDWLRHSNQPQHF
TRBJ2-3 | TRBV29-1 | - | - | TGCAGCGTTGAGTTTGCGCAATCCGGGGATCCGCAGTATTTT | CSVEFAQSGDPQYF
TRBJ1-1 | TRBV30 | - | - | TGTGCCTGGATAGGACAGATGAACACTGAAGCTTTCTTT | CAWIGQMNTEAFF
TRBJ2-1 | TRBV18 | TRBD2 | - | TGTGCCAGCTCACCAACGGGACTAGCGGGAAGCAATGAGCAGTTCTTC | CASSPTGLAGSNEQFF
TRBJ1-2 | TRBV11-2 | - | - | TGTGCCAGCAGCTTCAGGGCTGGCTACACCTTC | CASSFRAGYTF
TRBJ1-1 | TRBV19 | TRBD1 | - | TGTGCCAGTAGTACCGCCGGGACAGTGAACACTGAAGCTTTCTTT | CASSTAGTVNTEAFF
TRBJ2-1 | TRBV5-6 | - | - | TGTGCCAGCAGCTTAGAGGGCCGTTATGGTGAGCAGTTCTTC | CASSLEGRYGEQFF
TRBJ2-3 | TRBV27 | - | - | TGTGCCAGCAGTTCCTGGGCCAAGGAAACAGATACGCAGTATTTT | CASSSWAKETDTQYF
TRBJ2-5 | TRBV6-1 | TRBD2 | - | TGTGCCAGCAGTGAACCAGGGAGGGCCCAAGAGACCCAGTACTTC | CASSEPGRAQETQYF
TRBJ2-7 | TRBV28 | - | - | TGTGCCAGCAGTTCTCTTTACGAGCAGTACTTC | CASSSLYEQYF
TRBJ2-7 | TRBV28 | - | - | TGTGCCATCGGTGGGGGGAACGAGCAGTACTTC | CAIGGGNEQYF